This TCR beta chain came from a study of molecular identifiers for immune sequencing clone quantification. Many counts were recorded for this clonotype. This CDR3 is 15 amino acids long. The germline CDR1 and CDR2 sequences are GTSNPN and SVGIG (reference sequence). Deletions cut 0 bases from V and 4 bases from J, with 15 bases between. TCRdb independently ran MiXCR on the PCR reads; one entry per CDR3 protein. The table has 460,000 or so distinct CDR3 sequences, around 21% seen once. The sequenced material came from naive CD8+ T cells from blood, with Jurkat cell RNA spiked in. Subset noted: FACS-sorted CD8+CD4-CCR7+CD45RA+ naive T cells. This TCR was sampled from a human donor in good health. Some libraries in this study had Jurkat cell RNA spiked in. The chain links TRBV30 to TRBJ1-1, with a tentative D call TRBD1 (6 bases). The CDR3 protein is CAWSVLARGATEAFF. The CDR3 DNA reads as TGTGCCTGGAGTGTATTAGCCAGGGGTGCCACTGAAGCTTTCTTT.